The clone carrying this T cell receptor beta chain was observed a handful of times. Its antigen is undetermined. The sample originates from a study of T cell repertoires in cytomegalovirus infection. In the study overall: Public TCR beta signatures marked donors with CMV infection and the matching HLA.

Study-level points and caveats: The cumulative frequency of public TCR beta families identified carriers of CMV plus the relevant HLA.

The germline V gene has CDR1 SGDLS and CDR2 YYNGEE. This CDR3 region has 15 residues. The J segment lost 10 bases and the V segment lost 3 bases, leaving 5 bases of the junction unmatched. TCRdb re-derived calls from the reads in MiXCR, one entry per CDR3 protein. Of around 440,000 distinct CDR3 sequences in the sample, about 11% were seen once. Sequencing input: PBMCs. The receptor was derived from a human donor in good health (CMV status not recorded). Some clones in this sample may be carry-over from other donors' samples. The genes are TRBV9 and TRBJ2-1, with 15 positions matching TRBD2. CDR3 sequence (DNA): TGTGCCAGCAGCGACGGGACTAGCGGGAGGCCGGAGCAGTTCTTC. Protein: CASSDGTSGRPEQFF.